A selection of T cell receptor beta chains follows, all from one sample in a study of blood T cell repertoires in COVID-19. Only in-frame clones appear in the TCRdb table, and some are missing; sequencing was by immunoSEQ multiplex PCR. The sample shows around 56,000 clones, 81% of them seen only once. The source material was peripheral blood. The origin of the receptors is a woman of 80 years or more with active or convalescent COVID-19. Both conserved end residues are part of each CDR3. A D gene is named only where the DNA matches it firmly. Size is stated for part of the rows, as once, few or many counts, or as a class when the clone is expanded.

TRBJ2-2 | NA | TRBV24-1 | TRBD1 | TGTGCCACCAGTGACCCGGGACAGTTGACCGGGGAGCTGTTTTTT | CATSDPGQLTGELFF
TRBJ1-3 | NA | TRBV6-5 | NA | TGTGCCAGCATCAGTTCAGGAGGCACCATATATTTT | CASISSGGTIYF
TRBJ1-1 | NA | TRBV6-5 | NA | TGTGCCAGCAGTTACGCAGGGAGGCGGGCTGAAGCTTTCTTT | CASSYAGRRAEAFF
TRBJ1-6 | NA | TRBV9 | NA | TGTGCCAGCAGCGTAGACGGGGTCGGATCACCCCTCCACTTT | CASSVDGVGSPLHF
TRBJ1-2 | few | TRBV4-1 | NA | TGCGCCAGCAGCCAAAGCGCGGGTCCTAACTATGGCTACACCTTC | CASSQSAGPNYGYTF
TRBJ1-4 | NA | TRBV5-4 | TRBD1 | TGTGCCAGCAGCTTGCTTGGACAGGGAGATGAAAAACTGTTTTTT | CASSLLGQGDEKLFF
TRBJ1-2 | NA | TRBV6-2/TRBV6-3 | TRBD1 | TGTGCCAGCAGTGAGACAGGGCTGTATGGCTACACCTTC | CASSETGLYGYTF
TRBJ2-5 | NA | TRBV29-1 | TRBD1 | TGCAGCGTTGCTATGACAGGGGGCAGAGAGACCCAGTACTTC | CSVAMTGGRETQYF
TRBJ1-1 | NA | TRBV6-5 | TRBD1 | TGTGCCAGCAGTTACCTAGGGGGCTATGGTGAAGCTTTCTTT | CASSYLGGYGEAFF
TRBJ1-1 | NA | TRBV27 | NA | TGTGCGTCCACGGGGGGGACTGAAGCTTTCTTT | CASTGGTEAFF
TRBJ2-1 | NA | TRBV7-2 | TRBD2 | TGTGCCAGCAGCGCCGGACTAGCGGGAAGATCAGAGCAGTTCTTC | CASSAGLAGRSEQFF
TRBJ1-5 | NA | TRBV19 | NA | TGTGCCAGTAGTATAGCCTCCTATAGCAATCAGCCCCAGCATTTT | CASSIASYSNQPQHF
TRBJ2-3 | many | TRBV10-2 | NA | TGCGCCAGCAGTGAGTCGCCTACTAGCACAGATACGCAGTATTTT | CASSESPTSTDTQYF
TRBJ2-3 | once | TRBV4-1 | NA | TGCGCCAGCAGCCTCATCGGGGGCCGGGGGGTAGGCACAGATACGCAGTATTTT | CASSLIGGRGVGTDTQYF
TRBJ2-7 | NA | TRBV24-1 | TRBD1 | TGTGCCACCAGTGATCCTGGAAGGACAGGGGGCGGTTACGAGCAGTACTTC | CATSDPGRTGGGYEQYF
TRBJ2-7 | NA | TRBV6-5 | TRBD1 | TGTGCCAGCAGTTACCGGGACAGCTCCTACGAGCAGTACTTC | CASSYRDSSYEQYF
TRBJ2-7 | NA | TRBV19 | NA | TGTGCCAGTAGTCTCCACTCCATCGGGGAGTCCTACGAGCAGTACTTC | CASSLHSIGESYEQYF
TRBJ1-1 | NA | TRBV6-2/TRBV6-3 | NA | TGTGCCAGCAGCACAGTGAACACTGAAGCTTTCTTT | CASSTVNTEAFF
TRBJ2-7 | NA | TRBV5-5 | TRBD2 | TGTGCCAGCAGCTTTTCATGGCGGGGGACCTACGAGCAGTACTTC | CASSFSWRGTYEQYF